This T cell receptor beta chain was observed in a study of OX40 agonist ivuxolimab in advanced cancers. Overall study: Ivuxolimab is an agonistic anti-OX40 (CD134) antibody, and patients were treated with it. A partial response was reached by three patients: one with hepatocellular carcinoma and two with cutaneous melanoma.

This clone has a handful of counts. Sampled blood was obtained at baseline, cycle 4 day 1, and cycle 7 day 1. Repertoires were generated with immunoSEQ multiplex PCR, while TCRdb's copy carries only in-frame clones and drops some. The sample contains roughly 77,000 clones, 80% to 95% of which appear only once. The CDR3 contains 12 residues. Germline-derived CDR1 and CDR2 are MNHNS and SASEGT. With 4 bases removed from V and 4 bases from J, the gap between germline ends came to 7 bases. Sequencing used CD4+ or CD8+ T cells sorted from blood, obtained in a trial of the OX40 agonist ivuxolimab. The chain uses TRBV6-1 and TRBJ1-2; D gene ambiguous. The source is an adult with an advanced solid tumor such as melanoma, head and neck, liver or kidney cancer. CDR3 DNA: TGTGCCAGCAGTGCACAGTCCTATGGCTACACCTTC. It is translated as CASSAQSYGYTF.